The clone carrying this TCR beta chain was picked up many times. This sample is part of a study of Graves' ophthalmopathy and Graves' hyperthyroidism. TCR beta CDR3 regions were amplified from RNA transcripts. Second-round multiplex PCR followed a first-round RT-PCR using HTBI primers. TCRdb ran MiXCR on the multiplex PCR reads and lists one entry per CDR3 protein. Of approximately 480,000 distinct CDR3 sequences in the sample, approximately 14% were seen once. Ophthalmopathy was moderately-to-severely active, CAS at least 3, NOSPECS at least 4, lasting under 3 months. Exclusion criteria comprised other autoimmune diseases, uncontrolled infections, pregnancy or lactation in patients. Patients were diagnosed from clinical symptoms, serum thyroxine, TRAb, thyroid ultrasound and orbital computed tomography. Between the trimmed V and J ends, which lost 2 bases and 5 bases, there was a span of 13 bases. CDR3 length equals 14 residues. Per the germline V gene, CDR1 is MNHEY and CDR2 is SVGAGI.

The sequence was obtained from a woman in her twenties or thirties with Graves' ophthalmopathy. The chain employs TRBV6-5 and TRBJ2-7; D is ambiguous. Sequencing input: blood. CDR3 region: CASSYRADLHEQYF. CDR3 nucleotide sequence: TGTGCCAGCAGTTACCGCGCAGACCTCCACGAGCAGTACTTC.